Listed below are T cell receptor beta chains from one sample, sequenced in a study of T cell responses to AZD1222 COVID-19 vaccine. Method: immunoSEQ multiplex PCR; TCRdb's copy keeps in-frame clones and lacks some. In the table there are under 95,000 clones, 70% to 90% of which are singletons. Material: peripheral blood, obtained 28 days after the second AZD1222 dose. The receptor set was obtained from an adult who received the AZD1222 COVID-19 vaccine. CDR3s include the opening cysteine and the closing phenylalanine or tryptophan. The D gene is left open where the match is weak. Rows give clone size only sometimes, using once, few, many, or a class for an expanded clone.

CDR3 protein: CAWSIRGGPKFF; CDR3 DNA: TGTGCCTGGAGTATCCGCGGGGGGCCGAAGTTCTTC; J gene: TRBJ2-1; V gene: TRBV30; clone size: NA; D gene: TRBD2
CDR3 protein: CASSWEGAGTDTQYF; CDR3 DNA: TGTGCCAGCAGCTGGGAGGGGGCAGGCACAGATACGCAGTATTTT; J gene: TRBJ2-3; V gene: TRBV5-4; clone size: NA; D gene: NA
CDR3 protein: CASSPRLAGPTLSVKNIQYF; CDR3 DNA: TGTGCCAGCAGCCCCAGACTAGCGGGGCCCACTCTTTCCGTCAAAAACATTCAGTACTTC; J gene: TRBJ2-4; V gene: TRBV3-1/TRBV3-2; clone size: once; D gene: TRBD2
CDR3 protein: CASTWDVNYGYTF; CDR3 DNA: TGTGCCAGCACCTGGGACGTCAACTATGGCTACACCTTC; J gene: TRBJ1-2; V gene: TRBV2; clone size: NA; D gene: NA
CDR3 protein: CASSFSGTYNEQFF; CDR3 DNA: TGTGCCAGTAGCTTTTCGGGGACGTACAATGAGCAGTTCTTC; J gene: TRBJ2-1; V gene: TRBV19; clone size: NA; D gene: NA
CDR3 protein: CASSPRLAGGPNEQFF; CDR3 DNA: TGTGCCAGCAGCCCTCGACTAGCGGGGGGGCCAAATGAGCAGTTCTTC; J gene: TRBJ2-1; V gene: TRBV9; clone size: NA; D gene: TRBD2
CDR3 protein: CAVQQGEGNSPLHF; CDR3 DNA: TGTGCCGTCCAACAGGGGGAGGGTAATTCACCCCTCCACTTT; J gene: TRBJ1-6; V gene: TRBV6-5; clone size: NA; D gene: TRBD1
CDR3 protein: CASSEQGVHYGYTF; CDR3 DNA: TGTGCCAGCTCCGAACAGGGGGTCCACTATGGCTACACCTTC; J gene: TRBJ1-2; V gene: TRBV18; clone size: NA; D gene: TRBD1
CDR3 protein: CASSDQHSTEAFF; CDR3 DNA: TGTGCCAGCAGTGACCAACACAGCACTGAAGCTTTCTTT; J gene: TRBJ1-1; V gene: TRBV6-4; clone size: NA; D gene: NA
CDR3 protein: CSASSGDEKLFF; CDR3 DNA: TGCAGTGCTAGTTCAGGGGATGAAAAACTGTTTTTT; J gene: TRBJ1-4; V gene: TRBV20-1; clone size: NA; D gene: NA
CDR3 protein: CASSGYGLPSGRANVLTF; CDR3 DNA: TGTGCCAGCAGTGGGTACGGACTACCCTCTGGTAGGGCCAACGTCCTGACTTTC; J gene: TRBJ2-6; V gene: TRBV6-1; clone size: NA; D gene: NA
CDR3 protein: CASSRYSNQPQHF; CDR3 DNA: TGTGCCAGCAGCCGATATAGCAATCAGCCCCAGCATTTT; J gene: TRBJ1-5; V gene: TRBV11-3; clone size: NA; D gene: NA
CDR3 protein: CASSPDTLSNQPQHF; CDR3 DNA: TGTGCCAGCTCACCCGACACGTTGAGCAATCAGCCCCAGCATTTT; J gene: TRBJ1-5; V gene: TRBV18; clone size: NA; D gene: NA
CDR3 protein: CASSSDTQYF; CDR3 DNA: TGTGCCAGTAGCTCAGATACGCAGTATTTT; J gene: TRBJ2-3; V gene: TRBV19; clone size: NA; D gene: NA
CDR3 protein: CASSLGSGGSYEQYF; CDR3 DNA: TGTGCCAGCAGCTTAGGCAGCGGGGGTTCCTACGAGCAGTACTTC; J gene: TRBJ2-7; V gene: TRBV11-1; clone size: NA; D gene: TRBD2
CDR3 protein: CASRPQGAGTEAFF; CDR3 DNA: TGTGCCAGCAGACCACAGGGGGCGGGCACTGAAGCTTTCTTT; J gene: TRBJ1-1; V gene: TRBV28; clone size: NA; D gene: TRBD1
CDR3 protein: CASSLAASGGDEQFF; CDR3 DNA: TGTGCCAGCAGCTTGGCGGCTAGCGGGGGCGATGAGCAGTTCTTC; J gene: TRBJ2-1; V gene: TRBV5-4; clone size: NA; D gene: TRBD2
CDR3 protein: CASSLGGQSPGYTF; CDR3 DNA: TGCGCCAGCAGCTTGGGGGGACAGTCTCCTGGCTACACCTTC; J gene: TRBJ1-2; V gene: TRBV5-1; clone size: once; D gene: TRBD1
CDR3 protein: CASSGNFIGSSGNTIYF; CDR3 DNA: TGTGCCAGCAGTGGTAATTTTATAGGTAGCTCTGGAAACACCATATATTTT; J gene: TRBJ1-3; V gene: TRBV2; clone size: NA; D gene: NA
CDR3 protein: CASCSASGYSPLHF; CDR3 DNA: TGTGCCAGCTGCTCGGCAAGCGGGTACTCACCCCTCCACTTT; J gene: TRBJ1-6; V gene: TRBV28; clone size: NA; D gene: NA
CDR3 protein: CASGNRESEKLFF; CDR3 DNA: TGTGCCAGCGGTAATAGGGAGAGTGAAAAACTGTTTTTT; J gene: TRBJ1-4; V gene: TRBV2; clone size: medium-sized; D gene: NA
CDR3 protein: CASSGSVGGVAGGYTF; CDR3 DNA: TGTGCCAGCAGCGGATCAGTTGGGGGGGTGGCCGGTGGCTACACCTTC; J gene: TRBJ1-2; V gene: TRBV5-8; clone size: NA; D gene: NA
CDR3 protein: CASSRDRMNEKLFF; CDR3 DNA: TGTGCCAGCAGTCGAGACAGGATGAATGAAAAACTGTTTTTT; J gene: TRBJ1-4; V gene: TRBV7-2; clone size: few; D gene: NA
CDR3 protein: CATSRDWGGYDNEQFF; CDR3 DNA: TGTGCCACCAGCAGAGATTGGGGGGGCTATGACAATGAGCAGTTCTTC; J gene: TRBJ2-1; V gene: TRBV15; clone size: NA; D gene: NA
CDR3 protein: CASSLRDRRGGYTF; CDR3 DNA: TGTGCCAGCAGCTTGAGGGACAGGCGGGGTGGCTACACCTTC; J gene: TRBJ1-2; V gene: TRBV5-6; clone size: NA; D gene: TRBD1
CDR3 protein: CASSTDPGRYEQYF; CDR3 DNA: TGTGCCAGCAGCACCGACCCTGGGCGCTACGAGCAGTACTTC; J gene: TRBJ2-7; V gene: TRBV6-2/TRBV6-3; clone size: NA; D gene: NA
CDR3 protein: CASSPQHGRGGRTGELFF; CDR3 DNA: TGCGCCAGCAGCCCGCAACACGGGCGGGGGGGCCGGACCGGGGAGCTGTTTTTT; J gene: TRBJ2-2; V gene: TRBV4-1; clone size: NA; D gene: TRBD2
CDR3 protein: CASSSGGHDEGQLDGADTQYF; CDR3 DNA: TGTGCCAGCAGCTCGGGGGGGCACGATGAGGGCCAGTTGGACGGGGCAGATACGCAGTATTTT; J gene: TRBJ2-3; V gene: TRBV6-2/TRBV6-3; clone size: NA; D gene: TRBD2
CDR3 protein: CASSPLGTAAYNEQFF; CDR3 DNA: TGTGCCAGCAGTCCCCTTGGGACAGCAGCTTACAATGAGCAGTTCTTC; J gene: TRBJ2-1; V gene: TRBV28; clone size: NA; D gene: TRBD1
CDR3 protein: CASSRTGGGYTF; CDR3 DNA: TGTGCCAGCAGTCGCACCGGTGGAGGCTACACCTTC; J gene: TRBJ1-2; V gene: TRBV28; clone size: few; D gene: NA
CDR3 protein: CATSDPTGGDEKLFF; CDR3 DNA: TGTGCCACCAGTGACCCGACAGGGGGAGATGAAAAACTGTTTTTT; J gene: TRBJ1-4; V gene: TRBV24-1; clone size: NA; D gene: TRBD1
CDR3 protein: CASSQTSGHTDTQYF; CDR3 DNA: TGTGCCAGCAGCCAGACTAGCGGACACACAGATACGCAGTATTTT; J gene: TRBJ2-3; V gene: TRBV7-9; clone size: NA; D gene: TRBD2
CDR3 protein: CASSLRGPPYEQYF; CDR3 DNA: TGCGCCAGCAGCTTGAGGGGTCCCCCCTACGAGCAGTACTTC; J gene: TRBJ2-7; V gene: TRBV5-1; clone size: NA; D gene: NA
CDR3 protein: CASSQPRDRIDNEQFF; CDR3 DNA: TGCGCCAGCAGCCAACCCCGGGACAGGATCGACAATGAGCAGTTCTTC; J gene: TRBJ2-1; V gene: TRBV4-1; clone size: few; D gene: TRBD1
CDR3 protein: CASSFRGGTDTQYF; CDR3 DNA: TGTGCCAGCAGCTTCCGCGGGGGAACAGATACGCAGTATTTT; J gene: TRBJ2-3; V gene: TRBV7-6; clone size: NA; D gene: TRBD2
CDR3 protein: CASSYDRDRIYEQYF; CDR3 DNA: TGTGCCAGCAGTTACGACCGGGACAGGATCTACGAGCAGTACTTC; J gene: TRBJ2-7; V gene: TRBV6-5; clone size: NA; D gene: TRBD1
CDR3 protein: CASSGGDRFKETQYF; CDR3 DNA: TGTGCCAGCAGCGGAGGGGACAGGTTTAAAGAGACCCAGTACTTC; J gene: TRBJ2-5; V gene: TRBV7-9; clone size: NA; D gene: TRBD1
CDR3 protein: CASSETLGGSGNTIYF; CDR3 DNA: TGTGCCAGCAGTGAAACTCTAGGGGGCTCTGGAAACACCATATATTTT; J gene: TRBJ1-3; V gene: TRBV6-1; clone size: NA; D gene: NA
CDR3 protein: CAWTGTSNEKLFF; CDR3 DNA: TGTGCCTGGACCGGGACAAGCAATGAAAAACTGTTTTTT; J gene: TRBJ1-4; V gene: TRBV30; clone size: NA; D gene: NA
CDR3 protein: CAIRSQGAVNEQFF; CDR3 DNA: TGTGCCATCAGATCTCAGGGGGCAGTCAATGAGCAGTTCTTC; J gene: TRBJ2-1; V gene: TRBV27; clone size: NA; D gene: TRBD1
CDR3 protein: CASSLIAPYEQYF; CDR3 DNA: TGTGCCAGCAGTTTAATCGCTCCTTACGAGCAGTACTTC; J gene: TRBJ2-7; V gene: TRBV12-3/TRBV12-4; clone size: once; D gene: NA
CDR3 protein: CASRGTRFGEKLFF; CDR3 DNA: TGCGCCAGCAGGGGGACTCGGTTCGGTGAAAAACTGTTTTTT; J gene: TRBJ1-4; V gene: TRBV10-1; clone size: NA; D gene: NA
CDR3 protein: CASSTPAGEFGHEQYF; CDR3 DNA: TGTGCCAGTAGTACCCCCGCCGGGGAGTTCGGTCACGAGCAGTACTTC; J gene: TRBJ2-7; V gene: TRBV19; clone size: NA; D gene: NA
CDR3 protein: CASRLGTMGPQYF; CDR3 DNA: TGTGCCAGCAGACTGGGGACCATGGGCCCCCAGTACTTC; J gene: TRBJ2-5; V gene: TRBV28; clone size: once; D gene: NA
CDR3 protein: CASSELLGQLYEQYF; CDR3 DNA: TGTGCCAGCAGTGAATTACTGGGACAGCTCTACGAGCAGTACTTC; J gene: TRBJ2-7; V gene: TRBV6-1; clone size: few; D gene: TRBD1
CDR3 protein: CASKIPPGQGNSPLHF; CDR3 DNA: TGTGCCAGCAAAATTCCGCCGGGACAGGGGAATTCACCCCTCCACTTT; J gene: TRBJ1-6; V gene: TRBV5-5; clone size: NA; D gene: TRBD1
CDR3 protein: CATSRDRTGKYEQYF; CDR3 DNA: TGTGCCACCAGCAGAGATCGGACTGGGAAATACGAGCAGTACTTC; J gene: TRBJ2-7; V gene: TRBV15; clone size: NA; D gene: NA
CDR3 protein: CASRFSNQPQHF; CDR3 DNA: TGTGCCAGTAGGTTCAGCAATCAGCCCCAGCATTTT; J gene: TRBJ1-5; V gene: TRBV19; clone size: few; D gene: NA
CDR3 protein: CASSQDHKVSEKLFF; CDR3 DNA: TGCGCCAGCAGCCAAGATCATAAGGTGTCCGAAAAACTGTTTTTT; J gene: TRBJ1-4; V gene: TRBV4-1; clone size: NA; D gene: NA
CDR3 protein: CASTRGTAYGYTF; CDR3 DNA: TGTGCCAGCACAAGAGGGACAGCCTACGGCTACACCTTC; J gene: TRBJ1-2; V gene: TRBV9; clone size: NA; D gene: TRBD1
CDR3 protein: CASSLGGANVLTF; CDR3 DNA: TGTGCCAGCAGTTTAGGGGGGGCCAACGTCCTGACTTTC; J gene: TRBJ2-6; V gene: TRBV27; clone size: NA; D gene: NA
CDR3 protein: CASSVVMGQQETQYF; CDR3 DNA: TGTGCCAGCAGCGTAGTAATGGGACAGCAAGAGACCCAGTACTTC; J gene: TRBJ2-5; V gene: TRBV9; clone size: NA; D gene: TRBD1
CDR3 protein: CASSESIGAGASYEQYF; CDR3 DNA: TGCGCCAGCAGTGAGTCGATCGGAGCGGGGGCCTCCTACGAGCAGTACTTC; J gene: TRBJ2-7; V gene: TRBV10-2; clone size: NA; D gene: TRBD2